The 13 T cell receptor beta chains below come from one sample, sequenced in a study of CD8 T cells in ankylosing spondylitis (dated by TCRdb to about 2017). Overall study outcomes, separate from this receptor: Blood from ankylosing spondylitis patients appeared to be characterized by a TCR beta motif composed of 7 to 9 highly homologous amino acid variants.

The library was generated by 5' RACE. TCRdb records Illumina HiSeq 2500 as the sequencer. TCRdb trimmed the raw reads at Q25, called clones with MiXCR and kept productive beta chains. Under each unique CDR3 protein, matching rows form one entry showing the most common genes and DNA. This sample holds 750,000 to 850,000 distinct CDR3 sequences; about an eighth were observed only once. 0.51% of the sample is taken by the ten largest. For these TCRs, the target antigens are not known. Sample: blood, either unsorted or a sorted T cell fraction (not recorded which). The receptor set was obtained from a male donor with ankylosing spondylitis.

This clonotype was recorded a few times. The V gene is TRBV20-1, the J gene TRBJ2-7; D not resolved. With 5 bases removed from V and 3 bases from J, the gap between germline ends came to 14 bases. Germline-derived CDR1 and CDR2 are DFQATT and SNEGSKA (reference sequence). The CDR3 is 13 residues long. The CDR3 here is CSAGGTRVYEQYF. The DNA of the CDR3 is TGCAGTGCTGGCGGAACGCGAGTCTACGAGCAGTACTTC.

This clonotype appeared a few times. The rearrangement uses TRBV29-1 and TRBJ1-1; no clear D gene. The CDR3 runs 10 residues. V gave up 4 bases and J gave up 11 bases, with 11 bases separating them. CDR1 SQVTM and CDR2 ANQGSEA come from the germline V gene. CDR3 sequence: CSVATLCAFF. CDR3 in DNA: TGCAGCGTTGCGACATTGTGCGCTTTCTTT.

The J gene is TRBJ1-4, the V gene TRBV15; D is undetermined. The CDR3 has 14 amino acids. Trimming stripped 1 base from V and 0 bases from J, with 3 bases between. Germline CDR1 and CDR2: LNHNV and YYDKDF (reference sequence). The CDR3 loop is CATSRGATNEKLFF. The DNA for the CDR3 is TGTGCCACCAGCAGAGGGGCAACTAATGAAAAACTGTTTTTT.

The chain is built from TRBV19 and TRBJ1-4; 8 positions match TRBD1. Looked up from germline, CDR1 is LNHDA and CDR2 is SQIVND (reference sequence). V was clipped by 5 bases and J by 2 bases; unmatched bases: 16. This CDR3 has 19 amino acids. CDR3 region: CASSVWTGWKLPTNEKLFF. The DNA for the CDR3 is TGTGCCAGTAGTGTCTGGACAGGGTGGAAGCTGCCGACTAATGAAAAACTGTTTTTT.

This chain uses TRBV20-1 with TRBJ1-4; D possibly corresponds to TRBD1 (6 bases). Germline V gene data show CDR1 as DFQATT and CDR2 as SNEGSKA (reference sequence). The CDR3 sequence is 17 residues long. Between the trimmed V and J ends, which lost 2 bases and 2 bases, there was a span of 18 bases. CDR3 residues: CSARLRTVPGTNEKLFF. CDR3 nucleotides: TGCAGTGCTAGACTGAGGACAGTTCCGGGGACTAATGAAAAACTGTTTTTT.

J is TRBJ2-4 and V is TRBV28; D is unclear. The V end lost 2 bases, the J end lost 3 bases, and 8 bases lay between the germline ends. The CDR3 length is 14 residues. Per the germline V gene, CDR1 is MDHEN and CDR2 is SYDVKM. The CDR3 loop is CASSLNGVKNIQYF. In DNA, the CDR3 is TGTGCCAGCAGTTTAAACGGAGTCAAAAACATTCAGTACTTC.

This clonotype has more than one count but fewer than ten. The CDR3 loop is CASSLPSGGTDTQYF. CDR3 coding DNA: TGTGCCAGCAGTTTACCTAGCGGGGGAACAGATACGCAGTATTTT. The chain carries TRBV28 and TRBJ2-3; 10 bases are a match to TRBD2. Germline CDR1 and CDR2: MDHEN and SYDVKM. V trimming: 2 bases; J trimming: 3 bases; junction bases outside the gene matches: 2. This CDR3 is built from 15 residues.

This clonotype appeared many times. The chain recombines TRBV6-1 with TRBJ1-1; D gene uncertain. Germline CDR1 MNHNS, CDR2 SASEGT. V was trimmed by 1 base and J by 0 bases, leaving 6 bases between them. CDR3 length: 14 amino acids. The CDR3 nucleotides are TGTGCCAGCAGTGAAGGAGGAGTGAACACTGAAGCTTTCTTT. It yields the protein CASSEGGVNTEAFF.

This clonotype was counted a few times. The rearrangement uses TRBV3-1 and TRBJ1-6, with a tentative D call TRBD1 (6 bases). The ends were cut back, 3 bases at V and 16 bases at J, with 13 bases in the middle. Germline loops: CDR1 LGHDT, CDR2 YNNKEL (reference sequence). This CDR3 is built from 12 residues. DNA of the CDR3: TGTGCCAGCAGCCAGGGGGGCAGCGCACTCCACTTT. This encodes CASSQGGSALHF.

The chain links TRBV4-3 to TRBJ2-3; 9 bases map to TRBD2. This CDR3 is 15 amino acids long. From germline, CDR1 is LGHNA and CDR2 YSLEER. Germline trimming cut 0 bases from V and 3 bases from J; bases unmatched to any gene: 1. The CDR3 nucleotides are TGCGCCAGCAGCCAAGATCTAGCGGGGACAGATACGCAGTATTTT. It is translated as CASSQDLAGTDTQYF.

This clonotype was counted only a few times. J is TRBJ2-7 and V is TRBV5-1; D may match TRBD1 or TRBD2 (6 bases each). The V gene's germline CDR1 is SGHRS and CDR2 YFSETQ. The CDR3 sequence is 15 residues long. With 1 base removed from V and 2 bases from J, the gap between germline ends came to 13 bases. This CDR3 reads CASSLRGQATYEQYF. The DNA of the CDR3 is TGCGCCAGCAGCTTGCGGGGGCAGGCAACCTACGAGCAGTACTTC. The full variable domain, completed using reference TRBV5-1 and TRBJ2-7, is KAGVTQTPRYLIKTRGQQVTLSCSPISGHRSVSWYQQTPGQGLQFLFEYFSETQRNKGNFPGRFSGRQFSNSRSEMNVSTLELGDSALYLCASSLRGQATYEQYFGPGTRLTVT.

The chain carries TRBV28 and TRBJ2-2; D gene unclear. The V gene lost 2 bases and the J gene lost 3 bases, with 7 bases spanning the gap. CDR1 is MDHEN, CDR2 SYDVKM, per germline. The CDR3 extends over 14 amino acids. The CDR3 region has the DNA TGTGCCAGCAGTTTAGGGTCACACACCGGGGAGCTGTTTTTT. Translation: CASSLGSHTGELFF.

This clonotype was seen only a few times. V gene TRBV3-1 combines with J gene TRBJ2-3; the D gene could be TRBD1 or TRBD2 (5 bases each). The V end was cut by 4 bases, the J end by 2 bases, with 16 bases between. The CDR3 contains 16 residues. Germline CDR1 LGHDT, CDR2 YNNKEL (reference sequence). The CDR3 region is CASSPRDGSPTDTQYF. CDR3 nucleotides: TGTGCCAGCAGCCCTAGGGACGGATCACCCACAGATACGCAGTATTTT.